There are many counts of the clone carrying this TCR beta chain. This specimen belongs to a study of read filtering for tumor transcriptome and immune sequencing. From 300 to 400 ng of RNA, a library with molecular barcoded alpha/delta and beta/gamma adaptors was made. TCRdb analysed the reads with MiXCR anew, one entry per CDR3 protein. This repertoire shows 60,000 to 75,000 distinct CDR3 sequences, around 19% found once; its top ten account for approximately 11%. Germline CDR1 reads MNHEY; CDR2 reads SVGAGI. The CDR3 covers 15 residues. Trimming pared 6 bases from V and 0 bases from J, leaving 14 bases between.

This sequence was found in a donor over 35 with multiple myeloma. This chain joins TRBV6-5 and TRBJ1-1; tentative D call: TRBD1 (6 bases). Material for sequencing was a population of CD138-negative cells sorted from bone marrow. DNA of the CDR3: TGTGCCAGCAGGAAGTTCGGACAGATGAACACTGAAGCTTTCTTT. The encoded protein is CASRKFGQMNTEAFF.